One T cell receptor beta chain is described in this entry. Cohort assignment relied on participant-reported clinical history. These data originate in a study of blood T cell repertoires in COVID-19. Authors' processing steps: Quantification of nucleated cells was approximated via reference gene primer amplification. Sequencing used immunoSEQ multiplex PCR; TCRdb keeps in-frame clones, though not all of them. V, J and clone size derive from that table, while D and trimming were established from the DNA sequence. The sample comprises 150,000 to 200,000 clones, around 76% of which are singletons, and about a sixth rests with the top ten. This CDR3 comprises 15 residues. CDR1 SGHVS and CDR2 FQNEAQ come from the germline V gene. The V gene end was trimmed by 5 bases and the J gene end by 1 base; junction bases not matched to a gene: 4.

Sequenced: PBMCs or T cells enriched from blood (not recorded which). This chain uses TRBV7-8 with TRBJ2-5; 10 bases align to TRBD2. This TCR derives from a woman between 45 and 65 years old with acute COVID-19. The CDR3 is CASSEGLAFQETQYF. Here the CDR3 DNA reads TGTGCCAGCAGCGAGGGACTAGCGTTCCAAGAGACCCAGTACTTC.